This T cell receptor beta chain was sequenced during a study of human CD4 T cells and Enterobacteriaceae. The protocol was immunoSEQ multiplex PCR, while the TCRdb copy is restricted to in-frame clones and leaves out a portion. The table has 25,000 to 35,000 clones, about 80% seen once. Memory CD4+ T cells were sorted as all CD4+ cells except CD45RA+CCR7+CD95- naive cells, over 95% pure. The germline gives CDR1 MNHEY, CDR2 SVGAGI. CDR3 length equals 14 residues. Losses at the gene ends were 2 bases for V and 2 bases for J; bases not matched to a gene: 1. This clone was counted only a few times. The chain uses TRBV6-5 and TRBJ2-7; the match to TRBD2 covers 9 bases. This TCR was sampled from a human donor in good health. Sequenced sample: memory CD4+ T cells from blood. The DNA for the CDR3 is TGTGCCAGCAGTTACGGGACTAGCCCCTACGAGCAGTACTTC. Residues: CASSYGTSPYEQYF.